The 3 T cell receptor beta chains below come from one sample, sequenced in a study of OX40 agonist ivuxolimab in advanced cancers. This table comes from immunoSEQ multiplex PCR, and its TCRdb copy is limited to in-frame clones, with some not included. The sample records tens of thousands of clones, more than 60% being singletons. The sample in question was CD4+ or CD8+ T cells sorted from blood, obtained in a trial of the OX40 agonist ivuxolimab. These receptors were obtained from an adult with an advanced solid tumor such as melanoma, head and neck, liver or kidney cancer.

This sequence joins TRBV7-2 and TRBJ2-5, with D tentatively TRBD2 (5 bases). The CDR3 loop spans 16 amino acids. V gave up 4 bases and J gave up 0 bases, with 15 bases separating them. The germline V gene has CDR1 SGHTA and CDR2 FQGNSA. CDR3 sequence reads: CASSSVGGPNQETQYF. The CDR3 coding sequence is TGTGCCAGCAGCTCAGTAGGAGGCCCTAACCAAGAGACCCAGTACTTC.

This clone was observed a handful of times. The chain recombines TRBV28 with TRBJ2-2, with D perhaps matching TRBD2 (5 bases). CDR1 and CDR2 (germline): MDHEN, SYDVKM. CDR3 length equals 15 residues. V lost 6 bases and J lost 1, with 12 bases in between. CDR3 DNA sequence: TGTGCCAGCAGCCGTGGACTCGTGAACACCGGGGAGCTGTTTTTT. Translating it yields CASSRGLVNTGELFF.

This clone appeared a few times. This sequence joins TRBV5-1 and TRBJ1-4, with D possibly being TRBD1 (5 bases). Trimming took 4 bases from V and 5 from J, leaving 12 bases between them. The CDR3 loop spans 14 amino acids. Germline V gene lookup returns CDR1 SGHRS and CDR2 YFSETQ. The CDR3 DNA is TGCGCCAGCAGCCCCGGGACGGAGAATGAAAAACTGTTTTTT. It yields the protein CASSPGTENEKLFF.